This TCR beta chain emerged from a study of T cells in Graves' hyperthyroidism and ophthalmopathy. Study-level information: Before treatment of any kind, peripheral blood was taken at initial diagnosis.

This clonotype was observed many times. Its antigen remains unidentified. Whole-study findings and limits: The majority of expanded thyroid clonotypes above 0.001 also appeared in blood.

Subjects aged 18 to 65 presented with newly diagnosed hyperthyroidism of less than 2 months' duration. The diagnoses drew upon clinical symptoms, serum thyroxine and TRAb, thyroid ultrasound and orbital computed tomography. Amplification of TCR beta CDR3 regions was performed using RNA transcripts as template. Using the HTBI primer set, a first-round RT-PCR was run on the TCR CDR3. TCRdb reprocessed the multiplex PCR reads via MiXCR and lists one record per CDR3 protein. The sample contains 750,000 to 950,000 distinct CDR3 sequences, around 38% of which appear only once. Deletions cut 7 bases from V and 6 bases from J, with 16 bases between. This CDR3 has 14 amino acids. The germline V gene has CDR1 MGHDK and CDR2 SYGVNS.

Specimen: blood. The clonotype originates from a man aged 18-30 years with Graves' hyperthyroidism. The chain uses TRBV25-1 and TRBJ1-5; D remains unclear. As DNA, the CDR3 is TGTGCCAGCACCGTGGAGACGCGGAGTCAGCCCCAGCATTTT. Its translation: CASTVETRSQPQHF. Drawing the rest from reference TRBV25-1 and TRBJ1-5, the complete variable domain is EADIYQTPRYLVIGTGKKITLECSQTMGHDKMYWYQQDPGMELHLIHYSYGVNSTEKGDLSSESTVSRIRTEHFPLTLESARPSHTSQYLCASTVETRSQPQHFGDGTRLSIL.